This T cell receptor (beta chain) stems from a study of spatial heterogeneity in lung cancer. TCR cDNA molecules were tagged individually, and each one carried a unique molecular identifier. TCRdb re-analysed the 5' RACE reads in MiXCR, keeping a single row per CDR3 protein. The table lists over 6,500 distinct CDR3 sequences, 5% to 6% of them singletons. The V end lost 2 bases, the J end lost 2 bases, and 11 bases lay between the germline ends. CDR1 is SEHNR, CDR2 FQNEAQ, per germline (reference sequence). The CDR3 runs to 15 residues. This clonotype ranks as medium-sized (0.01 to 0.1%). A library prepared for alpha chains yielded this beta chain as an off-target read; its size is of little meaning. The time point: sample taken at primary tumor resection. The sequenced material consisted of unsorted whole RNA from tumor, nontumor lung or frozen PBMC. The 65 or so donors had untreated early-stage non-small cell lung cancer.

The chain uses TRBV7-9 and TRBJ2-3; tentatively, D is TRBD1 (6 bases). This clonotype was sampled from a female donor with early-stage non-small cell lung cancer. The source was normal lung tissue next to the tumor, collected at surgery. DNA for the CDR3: TGTGCCAGCAGCTTAAGGGGGAGCAACACAGATACGCAGTATTTT. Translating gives CASSLRGSNTDTQYF.